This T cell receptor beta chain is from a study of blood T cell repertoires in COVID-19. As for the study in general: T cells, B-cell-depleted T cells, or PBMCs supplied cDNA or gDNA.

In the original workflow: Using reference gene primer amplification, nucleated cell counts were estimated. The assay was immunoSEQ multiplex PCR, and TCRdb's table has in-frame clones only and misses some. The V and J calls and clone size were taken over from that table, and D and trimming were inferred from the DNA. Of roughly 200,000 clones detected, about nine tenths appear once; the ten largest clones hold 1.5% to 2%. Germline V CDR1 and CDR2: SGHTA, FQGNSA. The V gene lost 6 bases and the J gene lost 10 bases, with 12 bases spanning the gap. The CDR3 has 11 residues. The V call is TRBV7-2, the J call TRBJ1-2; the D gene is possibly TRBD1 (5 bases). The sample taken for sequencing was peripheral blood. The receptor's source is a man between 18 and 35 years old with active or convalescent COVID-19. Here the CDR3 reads CASSWGPDYTF. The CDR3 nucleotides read TGTGCCAGCAGTTGGGGCCCGGACTACACCTTC.